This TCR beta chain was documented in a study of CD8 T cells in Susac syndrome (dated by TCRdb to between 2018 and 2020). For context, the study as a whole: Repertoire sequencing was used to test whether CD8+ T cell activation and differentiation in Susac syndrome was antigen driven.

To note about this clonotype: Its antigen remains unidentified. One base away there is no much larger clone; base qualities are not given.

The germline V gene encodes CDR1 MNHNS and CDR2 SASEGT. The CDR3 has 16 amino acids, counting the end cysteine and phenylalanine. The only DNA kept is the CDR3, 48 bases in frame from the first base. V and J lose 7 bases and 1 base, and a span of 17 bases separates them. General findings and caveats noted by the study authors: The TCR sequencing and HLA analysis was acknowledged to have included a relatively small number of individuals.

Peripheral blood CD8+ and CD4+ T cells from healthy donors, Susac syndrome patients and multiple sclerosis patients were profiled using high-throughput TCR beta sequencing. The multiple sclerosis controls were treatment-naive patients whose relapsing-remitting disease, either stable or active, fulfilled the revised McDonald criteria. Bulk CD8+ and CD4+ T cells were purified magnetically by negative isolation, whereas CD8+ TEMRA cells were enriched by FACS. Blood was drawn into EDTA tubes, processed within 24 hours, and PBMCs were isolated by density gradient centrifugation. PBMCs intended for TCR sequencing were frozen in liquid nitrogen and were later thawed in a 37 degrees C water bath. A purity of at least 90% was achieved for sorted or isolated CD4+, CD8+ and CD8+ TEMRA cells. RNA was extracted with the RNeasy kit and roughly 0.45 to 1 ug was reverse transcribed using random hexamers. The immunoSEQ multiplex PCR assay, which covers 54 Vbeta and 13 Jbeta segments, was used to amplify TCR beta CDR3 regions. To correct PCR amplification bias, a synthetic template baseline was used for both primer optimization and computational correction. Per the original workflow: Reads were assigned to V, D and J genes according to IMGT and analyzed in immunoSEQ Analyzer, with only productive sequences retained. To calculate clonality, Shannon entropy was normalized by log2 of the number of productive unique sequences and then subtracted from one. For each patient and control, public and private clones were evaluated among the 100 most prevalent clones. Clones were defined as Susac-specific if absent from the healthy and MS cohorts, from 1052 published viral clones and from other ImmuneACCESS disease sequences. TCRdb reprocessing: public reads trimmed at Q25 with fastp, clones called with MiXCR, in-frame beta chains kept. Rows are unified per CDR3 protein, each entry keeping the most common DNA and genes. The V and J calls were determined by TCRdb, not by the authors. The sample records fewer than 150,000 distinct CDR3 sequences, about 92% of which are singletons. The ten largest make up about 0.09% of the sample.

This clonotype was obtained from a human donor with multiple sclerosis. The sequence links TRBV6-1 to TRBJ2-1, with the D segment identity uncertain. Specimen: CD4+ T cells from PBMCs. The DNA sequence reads TGTGCCAGCAACCGGGCAGGAATGAGATCCTACAATGAGCAGTTCTTC. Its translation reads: CASNRAGMRSYNEQFF.